This TCR beta chain was sequenced during a study of CD8 T cells in Susac syndrome. In blood CD8+ and CD4+ T cells, TCR beta underwent sequencing. This CDR3 has 12 residues. Trimming shortened V by 6 bases and J by 9 bases, and 12 bases separated the two germline ends. Germline CDR1 reads MDHEN; CDR2 reads SYDVKM. Random hexamers served to reverse transcribe roughly 0.5 to 1 ug RNA. Via MiXCR, TCRdb re-called the immunoSEQ multiplex PCR reads, giving one row per CDR3 protein. Among over 130,000 distinct CDR3 sequences listed, approximately 95% were seen once. The clonotype was recovered from a human donor with multiple sclerosis. The rearrangement joins TRBV28 to TRBJ2-1; weak D call: TRBD2 (6 bases). The sample taken for sequencing was CD4+ T cells from PBMCs. The CDR3 DNA sequence: TGTGCCAGCAGGACTAGGCTGATTGAGCAGTTCTTC. As protein: CASRTRLIEQFF.